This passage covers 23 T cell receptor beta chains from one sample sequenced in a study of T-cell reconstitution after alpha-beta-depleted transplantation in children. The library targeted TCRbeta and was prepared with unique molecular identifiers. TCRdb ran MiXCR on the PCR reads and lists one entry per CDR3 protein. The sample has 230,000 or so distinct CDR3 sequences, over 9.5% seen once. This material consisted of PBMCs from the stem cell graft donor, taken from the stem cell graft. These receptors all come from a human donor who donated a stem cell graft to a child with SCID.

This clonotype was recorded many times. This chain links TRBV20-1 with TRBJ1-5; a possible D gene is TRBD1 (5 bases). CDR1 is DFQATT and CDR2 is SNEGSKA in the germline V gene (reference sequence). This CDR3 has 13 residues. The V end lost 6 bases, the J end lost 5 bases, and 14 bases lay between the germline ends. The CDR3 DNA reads TGCAGTGCGGCCGGGACTTCTCATCAGCCCCAGCATTTT. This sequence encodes CSAAGTSHQPQHF.

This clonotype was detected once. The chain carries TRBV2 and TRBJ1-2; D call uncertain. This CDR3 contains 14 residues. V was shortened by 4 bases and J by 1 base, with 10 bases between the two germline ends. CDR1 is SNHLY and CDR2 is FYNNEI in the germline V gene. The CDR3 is CASSVLNNNYGYTF. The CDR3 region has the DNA TGTGCCAGCAGTGTTCTTAACAATAACTATGGCTACACCTTC.

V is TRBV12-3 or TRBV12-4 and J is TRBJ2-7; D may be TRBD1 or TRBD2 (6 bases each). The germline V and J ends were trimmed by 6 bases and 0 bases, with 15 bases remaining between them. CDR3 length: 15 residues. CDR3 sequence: CASSPEEGVSYEQYF. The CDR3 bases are TGTGCCAGCAGCCCCGAGGAGGGGGTCTCCTACGAGCAGTACTTC.

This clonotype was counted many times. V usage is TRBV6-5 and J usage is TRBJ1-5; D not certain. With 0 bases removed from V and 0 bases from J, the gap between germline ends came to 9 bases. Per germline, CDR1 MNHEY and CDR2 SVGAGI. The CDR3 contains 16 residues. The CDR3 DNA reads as TGTGCCAGCAGTTACTCGGGCAGTGATAGCAATCAGCCCCAGCATTTT. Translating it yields CASSYSGSDSNQPQHF.

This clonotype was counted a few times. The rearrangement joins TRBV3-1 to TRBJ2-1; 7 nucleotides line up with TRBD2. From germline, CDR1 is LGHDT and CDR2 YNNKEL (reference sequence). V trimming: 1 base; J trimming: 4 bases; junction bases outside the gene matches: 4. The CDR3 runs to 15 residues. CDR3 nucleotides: TGTGCCAGCAGCCAAGGAGCGGGGTCTTACAATGAGCAGTTCTTC. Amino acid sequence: CASSQGAGSYNEQFF.

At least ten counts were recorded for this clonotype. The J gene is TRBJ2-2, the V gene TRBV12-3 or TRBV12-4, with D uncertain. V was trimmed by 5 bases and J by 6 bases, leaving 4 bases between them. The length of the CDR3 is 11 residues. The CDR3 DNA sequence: TGTGCCAGCAGTCCCGCCGGGGAGCTGTTTTTT. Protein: CASSPAGELFF.

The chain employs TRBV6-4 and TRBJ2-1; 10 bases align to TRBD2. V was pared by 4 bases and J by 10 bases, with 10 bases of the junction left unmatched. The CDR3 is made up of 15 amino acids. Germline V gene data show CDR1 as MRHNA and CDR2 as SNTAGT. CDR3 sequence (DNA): TGTGCCAGCAGTGTTACTAGCGGGGAAGGTTGGGAGCAGTTCTTC. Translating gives CASSVTSGEGWEQFF.

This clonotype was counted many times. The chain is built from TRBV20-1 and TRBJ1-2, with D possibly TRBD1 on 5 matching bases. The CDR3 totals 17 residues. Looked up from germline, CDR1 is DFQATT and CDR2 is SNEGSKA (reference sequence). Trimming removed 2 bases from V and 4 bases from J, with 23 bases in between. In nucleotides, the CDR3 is TGCAGTGCTAGATCGCCCGGGACGCCTGGGGACTCCTATGGCTACACCTTC. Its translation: CSARSPGTPGDSYGYTF.

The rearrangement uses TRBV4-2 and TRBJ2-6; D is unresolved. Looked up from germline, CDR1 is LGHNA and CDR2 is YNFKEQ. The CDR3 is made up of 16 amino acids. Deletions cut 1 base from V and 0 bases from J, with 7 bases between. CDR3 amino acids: CASSQASFSGANVLTF. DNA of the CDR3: TGTGCCAGCAGCCAAGCGTCATTCTCTGGGGCCAACGTCCTGACTTTC.

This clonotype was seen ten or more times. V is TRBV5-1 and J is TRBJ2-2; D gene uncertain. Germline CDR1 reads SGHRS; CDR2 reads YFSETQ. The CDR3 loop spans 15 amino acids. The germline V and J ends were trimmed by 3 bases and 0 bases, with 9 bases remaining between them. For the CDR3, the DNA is TGCGCCAGCAGCTCGACAAACCCGAACACCGGGGAGCTGTTTTTT. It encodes CASSSTNPNTGELFF.

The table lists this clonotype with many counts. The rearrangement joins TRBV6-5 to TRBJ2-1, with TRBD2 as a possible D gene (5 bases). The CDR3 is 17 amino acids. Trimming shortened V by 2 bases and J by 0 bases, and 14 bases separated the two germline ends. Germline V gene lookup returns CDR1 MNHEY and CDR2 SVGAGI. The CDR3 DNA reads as TGTGCCAGCAGTTACCAGGTATCCGCGGGCTCCTACAATGAGCAGTTCTTC. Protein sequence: CASSYQVSAGSYNEQFF.

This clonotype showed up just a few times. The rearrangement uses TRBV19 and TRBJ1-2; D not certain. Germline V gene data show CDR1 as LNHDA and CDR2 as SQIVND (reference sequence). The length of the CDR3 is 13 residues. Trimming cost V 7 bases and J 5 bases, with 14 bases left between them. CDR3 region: CASTTRTDYGYTF. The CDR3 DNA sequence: TGTGCCAGTACCACAAGGACTGATTATGGCTACACCTTC.

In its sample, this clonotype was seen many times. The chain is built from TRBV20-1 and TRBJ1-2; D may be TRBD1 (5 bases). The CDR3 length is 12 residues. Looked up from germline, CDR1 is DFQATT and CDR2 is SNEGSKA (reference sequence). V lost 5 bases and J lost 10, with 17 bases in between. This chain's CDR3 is CSAPRGSYDYTF. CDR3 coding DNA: TGCAGTGCTCCCCGGGGGTCGTACGACTACACCTTC.

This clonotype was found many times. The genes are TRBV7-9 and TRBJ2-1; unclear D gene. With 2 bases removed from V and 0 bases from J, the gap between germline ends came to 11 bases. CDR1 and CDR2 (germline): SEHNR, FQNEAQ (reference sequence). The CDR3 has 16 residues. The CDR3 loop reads CASSLSRSISYNEQFF. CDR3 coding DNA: TGTGCCAGCAGCTTATCCCGTTCTATCTCCTACAATGAGCAGTTCTTC.

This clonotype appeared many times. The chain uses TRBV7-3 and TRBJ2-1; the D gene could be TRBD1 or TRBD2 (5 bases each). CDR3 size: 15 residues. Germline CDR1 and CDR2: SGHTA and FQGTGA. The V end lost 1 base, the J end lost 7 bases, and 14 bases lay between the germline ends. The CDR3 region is CASSLNPGSKNEQFF. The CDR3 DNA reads TGTGCCAGCAGCTTAAACCCAGGGAGCAAGAATGAGCAGTTCTTC.

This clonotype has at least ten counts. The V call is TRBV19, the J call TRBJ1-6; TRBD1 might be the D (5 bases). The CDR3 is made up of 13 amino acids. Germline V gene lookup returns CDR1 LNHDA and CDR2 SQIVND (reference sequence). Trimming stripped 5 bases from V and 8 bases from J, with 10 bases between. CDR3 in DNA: TGTGCCAGTAGTGGGCAGGGAGATTCACCCCTCCACTTT. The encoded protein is CASSGQGDSPLHF.

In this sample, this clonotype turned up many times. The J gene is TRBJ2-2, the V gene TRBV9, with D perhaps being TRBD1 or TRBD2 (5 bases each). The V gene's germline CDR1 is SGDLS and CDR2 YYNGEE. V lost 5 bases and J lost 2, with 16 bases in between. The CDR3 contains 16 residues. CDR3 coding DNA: TGTGCCAGCAGTGACGTTGGGACGGGTAACACCGGGGAGCTGTTTTTT. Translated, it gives CASSDVGTGNTGELFF.

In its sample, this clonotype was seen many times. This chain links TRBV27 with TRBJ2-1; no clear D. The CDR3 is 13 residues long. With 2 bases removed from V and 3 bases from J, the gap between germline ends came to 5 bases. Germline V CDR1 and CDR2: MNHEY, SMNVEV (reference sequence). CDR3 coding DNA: TGTGCCAGCAGTTTAGACAACTACAATGAGCAGTTCTTC. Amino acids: CASSLDNYNEQFF.

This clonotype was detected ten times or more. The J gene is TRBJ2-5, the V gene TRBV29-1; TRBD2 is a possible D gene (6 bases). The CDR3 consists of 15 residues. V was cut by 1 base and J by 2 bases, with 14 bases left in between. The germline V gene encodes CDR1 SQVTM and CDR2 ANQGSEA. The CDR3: CSVEGPRGWQETQYF. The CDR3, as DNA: TGCAGCGTTGAAGGTCCCCGGGGGTGGCAAGAGACCCAGTACTTC.

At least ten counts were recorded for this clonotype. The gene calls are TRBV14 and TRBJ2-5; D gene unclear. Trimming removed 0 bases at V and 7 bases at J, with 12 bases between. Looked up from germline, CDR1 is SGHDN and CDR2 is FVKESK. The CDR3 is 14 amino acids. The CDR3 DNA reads TGTGCCAGCAGCCAAGACTGGGCCACCCTGACCCAGTACTTC. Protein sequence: CASSQDWATLTQYF.

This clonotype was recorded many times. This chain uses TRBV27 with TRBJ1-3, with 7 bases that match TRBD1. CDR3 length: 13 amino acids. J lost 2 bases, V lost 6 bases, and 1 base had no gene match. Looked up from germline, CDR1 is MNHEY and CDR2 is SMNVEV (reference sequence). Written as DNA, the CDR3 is TGTGCCAGCAGACAGGGGACTGGAAACACCATATATTTT. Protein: CASRQGTGNTIYF.

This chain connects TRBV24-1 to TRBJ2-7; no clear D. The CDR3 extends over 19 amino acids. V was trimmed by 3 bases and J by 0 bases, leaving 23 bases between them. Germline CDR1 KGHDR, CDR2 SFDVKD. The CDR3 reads CATSDRIYNAPLSSYEQYF. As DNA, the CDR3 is TGTGCCACCAGTGATCGGATTTATAATGCCCCGCTGAGCTCCTACGAGCAGTACTTC.

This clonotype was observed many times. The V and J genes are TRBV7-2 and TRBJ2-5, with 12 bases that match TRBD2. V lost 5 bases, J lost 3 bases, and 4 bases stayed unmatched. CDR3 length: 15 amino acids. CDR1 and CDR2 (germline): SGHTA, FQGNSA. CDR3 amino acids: CASSLRLAGEETQYF. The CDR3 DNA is TGTGCCAGCAGCCTGCGACTAGCGGGGGAAGAGACCCAGTACTTC.